The 27 T cell receptor beta chains below were found in one sample sequenced in a study of blood T cell repertoires in COVID-19. Libraries were prepared by immunoSEQ multiplex PCR; TCRdb keeps only in-frame clonotypes and omits some of them. Of under 500,000 clones in the sample, roughly 90% were seen once. Sequencing was carried out using peripheral blood. These receptors originate from a woman aged 30 to 39 with acute or convalescent COVID-19.

V gene TRBV19 combines with J gene TRBJ2-1; TRBD2 matches at 11 bases. The CDR3 totals 15 residues. V was clipped by 3 bases and J by 4 bases; unmatched bases: 2. Germline loops: CDR1 LNHDA, CDR2 SQIVND (reference sequence). Written as DNA, the CDR3 is TGTGCCAGTAGTATCGGGACTAGCGGATACAATGAGCAGTTCTTC. This gives the protein CASSIGTSGYNEQFF.

The chain combines TRBV2 with TRBJ2-2, with a tentative D call TRBD1 (5 bases). The germline V gene encodes CDR1 SNHLY and CDR2 FYNNEI. The CDR3 loop spans 15 amino acids. V was clipped by 1 base and J by 7 bases, with 13 bases between them. For the CDR3, the DNA is TGTGCCAGCAGTGAAGGGCCGCTAAGGGGCGGGGAGCTGTTTTTT. Translation: CASSEGPLRGGELFF.

This chain links TRBV5-6 with TRBJ2-7; perhaps TRBD1 as D (6 bases). Germline-derived CDR1 and CDR2 are SGHDT and YYEEEE. The CDR3 contains 15 residues. Trimming took 4 bases from V and 2 from J, leaving 16 bases between them. CDR3 nucleotides: TGTGCCAGCAGCGCCCCGGACAGACCCCCCTACGAGCAGTACTTC. It yields the protein CASSAPDRPPYEQYF.

The chain carries TRBV6-5 and TRBJ2-7; D possibly corresponds to TRBD1 (5 bases). The germline V gene encodes CDR1 MNHEY and CDR2 SVGAGI. Trimming cost V 0 bases and J 3 bases, with 15 bases left between them. This CDR3 has 16 amino acids. The CDR3 sequence: CASSYSMGRRDYEQYF. The CDR3 coding sequence is TGTGCCAGCAGTTACTCGATGGGTCGCAGGGACTACGAGCAGTACTTC.

The chain couples TRBV6-2 or TRBV6-3 to TRBJ1-4; TRBD1 might be the D (5 bases). V was trimmed by 5 bases and J by 7 bases, leaving 20 bases between them. Looked up from germline, CDR1 is MNHEY and CDR2 is SVGEGT. The CDR3 runs 16 residues. The CDR3 DNA reads TGTGCCAGCAGTCGACCTGCGACGGGTAGGGGTGAAAAACTGTTTTTT. Translated: CASSRPATGRGEKLFF.

In DNA form, the CDR3 reads TGTGCCAGTAGTCCCCCCCAATGGGACAGGTACCAAGAGACCCAGTACTTC. Residues: CASSPPQWDRYQETQYF. The genes are TRBV19 and TRBJ2-5; TRBD1 aligns across 8 bases. With 5 bases clipped from V and 0 bases from J, the junction kept 11 bases outside the gene matches. Looked up from germline, CDR1 is LNHDA and CDR2 is SQIVND (reference sequence). The CDR3 has 17 amino acids. Based on the CDR3 plus reference TRBV19 and TRBJ2-5, the full variable domain is DGGITQSPKYLFRKEGQNVTLSCEQNLNHDAMYWYRQDPGQGLRLIYYSQIVNDFQKGDIAEGYSVSREKKESFPLTVTSAQKNPTAFYLCASSPPQWDRYQETQYFGPGTRLLVL.

This clone was detected once. The rearrangement uses TRBV7-9 and TRBJ2-1; 16 bases are a match to TRBD2. The germline CDR1 and CDR2 sequences are SEHNR and FQNEAQ (reference sequence). The CDR3 length is 16 residues. V shed 4 bases and J 8 bases; nucleotides not matched to a gene: 5. The CDR3, as DNA: TGTGCCAGCAGCTACGGGACTAGCGGGGGGGCCGATGAGCAGTTCTTC. Encoded protein: CASSYGTSGGADEQFF.

The chain joins TRBV6-5 to TRBJ2-7, with TRBD1 identical over 8 bases. The CDR3 runs 13 residues. Germline V gene lookup returns CDR1 MNHEY and CDR2 SVGAGI. Unmatched junction bases numbered 7, after V lost 7 bases and J lost 5 bases. CDR3 residues: CASTPDRGNEQYF. CDR3 nucleotide sequence: TGTGCCAGCACTCCCGACAGGGGAAACGAGCAGTACTTC.

This clone was counted once. This chain uses TRBV5-6 with TRBJ2-3, with 8 nucleotides matching TRBD2. The CDR3 covers 14 residues. The germline CDR1 and CDR2 sequences are SGHDT and YYEEEE. After removal of 4 bases from V and 2 bases from J, the junction contained 3 bases not matched to a gene. Here the CDR3 DNA reads TGTGCCAGCAGCACCGGACTAGCCACAGATACGCAGTATTTT. Translation: CASSTGLATDTQYF.

The V and J genes are TRBV9 and TRBJ1-2; 7 nucleotides match TRBD1. CDR1 SGDLS and CDR2 YYNGEE come from the germline V gene. The CDR3 length is 14 residues. Germline trimming cut 0 bases from V and 6 bases from J; bases unmatched to any gene: 5. CDR3 protein: CASSVGAGGHGYTF. Here the CDR3 DNA reads TGTGCCAGCAGCGTAGGGGCAGGGGGGCATGGCTACACCTTC.

As DNA, the CDR3 is TGTGCCAGCAGTGAAGAAGGGGGGGTAGTCGGTGGCTACACCTTC. Translation gives CASSEEGGVVGGYTF. This chain connects TRBV2 to TRBJ1-2, with a weak D call TRBD1 (6 bases). The V end lost 1 base, the J end lost 7 bases, and 16 bases lay between the germline ends. CDR3 size: 15 residues. Germline V gene data show CDR1 as SNHLY and CDR2 as FYNNEI.

The J gene is TRBJ2-1, the V gene TRBV10-3, with 9 bases lining up with TRBD1. The CDR3 is 13 amino acids. V shed 6 bases and J 6 bases; nucleotides not matched to a gene: 3. Germline CDR1 and CDR2: ENHRY and SYGVKD. The CDR3 DNA follows: TGTGCCATCAGGGGGACAGGGCCCAATGAGCAGTTCTTC. Protein product: CAIRGTGPNEQFF.

The CDR3 loop reads CASSEGPLNEQFF. The CDR3 DNA sequence: TGTGCCAGCAGCGAGGGGCCCCTCAATGAGCAGTTCTTC. This chain uses TRBV9 with TRBJ2-1; a weak D match, TRBD1 (5 bases). The CDR3 runs to 13 residues. Germline values: CDR1 SGDLS, CDR2 YYNGEE. V was pared by 3 bases and J by 6 bases, with 10 bases between.

The CDR3 loop is CASSFRVTGWQAFF. CDR3 nucleotide sequence: TGTGCCAGCAGTTTCCGAGTAACAGGGTGGCAAGCTTTCTTT. This chain connects TRBV6-5 to TRBJ1-1; weak D call: TRBD1 (6 bases). CDR1 is MNHEY, CDR2 SVGAGI, per germline. Trimming removed 4 bases at V and 9 bases at J, with 18 bases between. This CDR3 contains 14 residues.

The V call is TRBV18, the J call TRBJ1-4; D is possibly TRBD1 (6 bases). The length of the CDR3 is 13 residues. CDR1 and CDR2 (germline): KGHSH, LQKENI. V was clipped by 1 base and J by 6 bases, with 6 bases between them. The CDR3 loop reads CASSPQGDEKLFF. DNA for the CDR3: TGTGCCAGCTCACCACAGGGGGATGAAAAACTGTTTTTT.

The chain joins TRBV28 to TRBJ1-2; no definite D call. CDR1 is MDHEN and CDR2 is SYDVKM in the germline V gene. Trimming shortened V by 2 bases and J by 8 bases, and 12 bases separated the two germline ends. The CDR3 runs to 13 residues. DNA for the CDR3: TGTGCCAGCAGTTTAGACATCGTACGGGGCTACACCTTC. This encodes CASSLDIVRGYTF.

V is TRBV7-9 and J is TRBJ2-3; D is undetermined. Germline CDR1 and CDR2: SEHNR and FQNEAQ (reference sequence). The CDR3 is made up of 13 amino acids. Trimming left V 4 bases short and J 2 bases short, with 7 bases between. In nucleotides, the CDR3 is TGTGCCAGCAGCTCTATGCTCACAGATACGCAGTATTTT. It translates to CASSSMLTDTQYF.

The rearrangement joins TRBV28 to TRBJ2-3; TRBD1 is a possible D gene (7 bases). Germline CDR1 and CDR2: MDHEN and SYDVKM. Trimming stripped 4 bases from V and 3 bases from J, with 11 bases between. This CDR3 has 14 residues. CDR3 in DNA: TGTGCCAGCAGTTCAGGGGGGCGTACAGATACGCAGTATTTT. Translation: CASSSGGRTDTQYF. Full variable domain (outside the CDR3, taken from reference TRBV28 and TRBJ2-3): DVKVTQSSRYLVKRTGEKVFLECVQDMDHENMFWYRQDPGLGLRLIYFSYDVKMKEKGDIPEGYSVSREKKERFSLILESASTNQTSMYLCASSSGGRTDTQYFGPGTRLTVL.

This chain links TRBV18 with TRBJ1-1, with D possibly matching TRBD1 (6 bases). The CDR3 contains 12 residues. The V end was cut by 4 bases, the J end by 8 bases, with 11 bases between. Germline V CDR1 and CDR2: KGHSH, LQKENI. DNA for the CDR3: TGTGCCAGCTCACGAACAACAGGGGAAGCTTTCTTT. Translated, it gives CASSRTTGEAFF.

V usage is TRBV18 and J usage is TRBJ1-6; TRBD1 agrees at 10 bases. The CDR3 contains 17 residues. Germline CDR1 KGHSH, CDR2 LQKENI. V shed 3 bases, J shed 9 bases, and the junction held 11 bases outside the gene matches. CDR3 protein: CASSPTIGQGVGSPLHF. CDR3 nucleotide sequence: TGTGCCAGCTCACCGACGATAGGACAGGGGGTTGGTTCACCCCTCCACTTT.

The gene calls are TRBV21-1 and TRBJ1-1; no DNA check was done on the table's D call, TRBD1. TRBV21-1 is a pseudogene locus. This CDR3 region has 16 residues. CDR3 bases: TGTGCCAGCAGCAAAGTCGGAGACAGGGAGTACACTGAAGCTTTCTTT. Its protein product is CASSKVGDREYTEAFF.

The chain employs TRBV6-5 and TRBJ1-2; D is uncertain. With 0 bases removed from V and 8 bases from J, the gap between germline ends came to 7 bases. The CDR3 is 12 residues long. Germline V CDR1 and CDR2: MNHEY, SVGAGI. The CDR3, as DNA: TGTGCCAGCAGTTACTCCGGGTTCGGCTACACCTTC. It yields the protein CASSYSGFGYTF.

The genes are TRBV10-2 and TRBJ2-1; maybe TRBD1 (6 bases). This CDR3 has 13 amino acids. Germline lookup yields CDR1 WSHSY and CDR2 SAAADI. Trimming cost V 5 bases and J 3 bases, with 8 bases left between them. The CDR3 region has the DNA TGCGCCAGCAGTACAGGGTTCTACAATGAGCAGTTCTTC. The encoded protein is CASSTGFYNEQFF.

This clone came up once. The chain links TRBV5-5 to TRBJ2-7; no clear D. This CDR3 spans 15 amino acids. The germline V gene encodes CDR1 SGHKS and CDR2 YYEKEE (reference sequence). Between the trimmed V and J ends, which lost 5 bases and 3 bases, there was a span of 18 bases. The CDR3 sequence is CASRYMFLSGYEQYF. The CDR3 DNA follows: TGTGCCAGCAGGTATATGTTCTTGTCGGGCTACGAGCAGTACTTC. Drawing the rest from reference TRBV5-5 and TRBJ2-7, the complete variable domain is DAGVTQSPTHLIKTRGQQVTLRCSPISGHKSVSWYQQVLGQGPQFIFQYYEKEERGRGNFPDRFSARQFPNYSSELNVNALLLGDSALYLCASRYMFLSGYEQYFGPGTRLTVT.

This CDR3 reads CASSYSSDRAFF. CDR3 nucleotide sequence: TGTGCCAGCAGTTACTCTTCCGATCGGGCTTTCTTT. The chain carries TRBV6-6 and TRBJ1-1; D is unclear. Germline V gene sequence: CDR1 MNHNY, CDR2 SVGAGI (reference sequence). CDR3 size: 12 residues. Trimming stripped 0 bases from V and 11 bases from J, with 10 bases between.

The rearrangement uses TRBV12-1 and TRBJ1-6. TRBV12-1 corresponds to a pseudogene. The CDR3 consists of 17 residues. The CDR3 nucleotides are TGTGCCAGCAGCTTTGGCCGGACGGGGATGATCTATTCACCCCTCCACTTT. Protein sequence: CASSFGRTGMIYSPLHF.

The chain combines TRBV24-1 with TRBJ1-3; weak D call: TRBD1 (6 bases). CDR3 size: 19 residues. V shed 0 bases and J shed 4 bases, with 21 bases lying between them. The germline gives CDR1 KGHDR, CDR2 SFDVKD. CDR3: CATSDLYRAILEPGNTIYF. The CDR3 coding sequence is TGTGCCACCAGTGATTTGTACAGGGCTATTTTAGAACCCGGAAACACCATATATTTT.